Listed here are 30 T cell receptor beta chains from one sample, sequenced in a study of T-cell memory formation after mild COVID-19. TCRdb re-analysed the 5' RACE reads in MiXCR, keeping a single row per CDR3 protein. The sample contains 120,000 to 150,000 distinct CDR3 sequences, 5.5% to 7% of which appear only once. The sample comprised PBMCs or a T cell subset sorted from them (not recorded which). These receptors came from an adult woman who had mild COVID-19 (a few samples of this study predate the infection). Cell type and time point are not known.

This clonotype was observed a handful of times. The chain couples TRBV29-1 to TRBJ2-1; D gene uncertain. The CDR3 runs to 11 residues. The V end was cut by 0 bases, the J end by 10 bases, with 7 bases between. Germline CDR1 is SQVTM and CDR2 is ANQGSEA. This CDR3 is CSVEEGREQFF. The DNA for the CDR3 is TGCAGCGTTGAAGAAGGGCGGGAGCAGTTCTTC.

A few counts support this clonotype. This sequence joins TRBV19 and TRBJ2-1, with 10 positions matching TRBD2. Germline trimming cut 3 bases from V and 3 bases from J; bases unmatched to any gene: 11. CDR1 LNHDA and CDR2 SQIVND come from the germline V gene (reference sequence). CDR3 length equals 18 residues. CDR3: CASSMAGASGSHYNEQFF. In DNA, the CDR3 is TGTGCCAGTAGTATGGCGGGGGCTAGCGGGAGTCACTACAATGAGCAGTTCTTC.

Judged by abundance, this clonotype is medium-sized. This chain uses TRBV5-1 with TRBJ2-5, with D perhaps being TRBD1 or TRBD2 (5 bases each). Germline V gives CDR1 SGHRS, CDR2 YFSETQ. The V end lost 4 bases, the J end lost 2 bases, and 15 bases lay between the germline ends. CDR3 size: 15 residues. CDR3 region: CASSLVGDGQETQYF. The CDR3 nucleotides read TGCGCCAGCAGCCTGGTTGGGGACGGACAAGAGACCCAGTACTTC.

This clonotype was recorded at least ten times. V is TRBV5-1 and J is TRBJ2-7; D is possibly TRBD2 (6 bases). V shed 0 bases and J shed 5 bases, with 18 bases lying between them. The CDR3 is 16 residues long. Germline CDR1 reads SGHRS; CDR2 reads YFSETQ. CDR3 amino acids: CASSLGTHGSSNEQYF. CDR3 DNA sequence: TGCGCCAGCAGCTTGGGAACCCACGGGAGTTCCAACGAGCAGTACTTC.

This clonotype turned up a few times. This chain links TRBV12-3 or TRBV12-4 with TRBJ2-5; D perhaps matches TRBD1 (6 bases). V shed 6 bases and J shed 4 bases, with 18 bases lying between them. This CDR3 region has 15 residues. The CDR3 nucleotides are TGTGCCAGCAGCCCCGAAGTGGGACACGGAGAGACCCAGTACTTC. As protein: CASSPEVGHGETQYF.

This clonotype turned up a few times. The V gene is TRBV11-2, the J gene TRBJ1-6; D remains ambiguous. Germline V gene sequence: CDR1 SGHAT, CDR2 FQNNGV. V lost 1 base and J lost 11, with 15 bases in between. The CDR3 runs to 15 residues. This chain's CDR3 is CASSLGVAGEAPLHF. Here the CDR3 DNA reads TGTGCCAGCAGCTTAGGGGTCGCCGGAGAAGCACCCCTCCACTTT.

In its sample, this clonotype was seen many times. The genes are TRBV5-1 and TRBJ2-3, with 8 positions matching TRBD2. CDR1 and CDR2 (germline): SGHRS, YFSETQ. After removal of 0 bases from V and 5 bases from J, the junction contained 8 bases not matched to a gene. This CDR3 has 16 amino acids. In nucleotides, the CDR3 is TGCGCCAGCAGCTTGGAGGAGCGGGGGAGGGGAGATACGCAGTATTTT. Protein product: CASSLEERGRGDTQYF.

V is TRBV30 and J is TRBJ2-2; TRBD2 agrees at 10 bases. The V segment lost 2 bases and the J segment 4 bases; nucleotides outside the gene matches: 13. CDR1 GTSNPN and CDR2 SVGIG come from the germline V gene (reference sequence). The length of the CDR3 is 18 residues. The CDR3 protein is CAWSPGLAVVVVTGELFF. The CDR3, as DNA: TGTGCCTGGAGTCCAGGACTAGCGGTGGTTGTCGTCACCGGGGAGCTGTTTTTT.

The DNA for the CDR3 is TGTGCCACCAGCGCGTCCGGGACAGGCGGACACTATGGCTACACCTTC. Its translation is CATSASGTGGHYGYTF. The chain has TRBV24-1 and TRBJ1-2, with 8 bases fitting TRBD1. The CDR3 covers 16 residues. J gave up 3 bases and V 7 bases, and 12 bases lay outside the gene matches. The germline gives CDR1 KGHDR, CDR2 SFDVKD.

This clonotype was seen many times. This chain links TRBV20-1 with TRBJ2-3; 15 bases are a match to TRBD2. Germline V lookup: CDR1 DFQATT, CDR2 SNEGSKA (reference sequence). After removal of 6 bases from V and 0 bases from J, the junction contained 1 base not matched to a gene. The CDR3 length is 15 residues. The CDR3 region has the DNA TGCAGTGCGGGGACTAGCGGGAGGAGCACAGATACGCAGTATTTT. Protein product: CSAGTSGRSTDTQYF.

This clonotype appeared many times. The J gene is TRBJ1-2, the V gene TRBV5-1, with TRBD1 identical over 8 bases. The CDR3 runs to 19 residues. With V trimmed by 4 bases and J by 6 bases, 23 bases remained unmatched. Germline V gene lookup returns CDR1 SGHRS and CDR2 YFSETQ. The CDR3 region has the DNA TGCGCCAGCAGCCTGGAACGCGGGACAGGAGGGATTACGGCGCATGGCTACACCTTC. This translates into CASSLERGTGGITAHGYTF.

This clonotype has a count of ten or more. The genes are TRBV25-1 and TRBJ2-5; weak D call: TRBD1 (6 bases). Trimming shortened V by 6 bases and J by 3 bases, and 17 bases separated the two germline ends. The V gene's germline CDR1 is MGHDK and CDR2 SYGVNS. The CDR3 is 15 amino acids. The CDR3 spells CASRSSRDIEETQYF. CDR3 nucleotides: TGTGCCAGCAGGTCGTCCCGGGACATAGAAGAGACCCAGTACTTC. Complete variable domain (other parts from reference TRBV25-1 and TRBJ2-5): EADIYQTPRYLVIGTGKKITLECSQTMGHDKMYWYQQDPGMELHLIHYSYGVNSTEKGDLSSESTVSRIRTEHFPLTLESARPSHTSQYLCASRSSRDIEETQYFGPGTRLLVL.

The chain uses TRBV7-2 and TRBJ2-5, with 8 bases aligning to TRBD1. Germline values: CDR1 SGHTA, CDR2 FQGNSA. The V segment lost 3 bases and the J segment 1 base; nucleotides outside the gene matches: 7. The CDR3 length is 16 residues. The CDR3 loop is CASSFGWTGLQETQYF. In nucleotides, the CDR3 is TGTGCCAGCAGCTTCGGGTGGACAGGGCTCCAAGAGACCCAGTACTTC.

The gene calls are TRBV7-2 and TRBJ2-1; 13 nucleotides line up with TRBD2. This CDR3 has 15 residues. The V gene's germline CDR1 is SGHTA and CDR2 FQGNSA. The trim removed 5 bases at V and 8 bases at J, leaving 6 bases unmatched. CDR3 region: CASSPTSGRLDEQFF. The CDR3 coding sequence is TGTGCCAGCAGCCCGACTAGCGGGAGGTTGGATGAGCAGTTCTTC. Together with reference TRBV7-2 and TRBJ2-1, the CDR3 gives the full variable domain: GAGVSQSPSNKVTEKGKDVELRCDPISGHTALYWYRQSLGQGLEFLIYFQGNSAPDKSGLPSDRFSAERTGGSVSTLTIQRTQQEDSAVYLCASSPTSGRLDEQFFGPGTRLTVL.

In its sample, this clonotype was seen many times. The V gene is TRBV7-6, the J gene TRBJ2-5; 8 nucleotides align to TRBD1. The length of the CDR3 is 13 residues. Germline V gene data show CDR1 as SGHVS and CDR2 as FNYEAQ. J lost 3 bases, V lost 5 bases, and 2 bases had no gene match. CDR3 coding DNA: TGTGCCAGCAGCCGACAGGGGAAAGAGACCCAGTACTTC. This translates into CASSRQGKETQYF.

There are many counts of this clonotype. The V and J genes are TRBV4-3 and TRBJ1-2; D gene ambiguous. Germline CDR1 reads LGHNA; CDR2 reads YSLEER. V lost 0 bases, J lost 0 bases, and 17 bases lay in between. The CDR3 spans 18 residues. CDR3 sequence: CASSQEVRSLMTNYGYTF. The CDR3 nucleotides read TGCGCCAGCAGCCAAGAAGTTCGGAGTTTAATGACTAACTATGGCTACACCTTC.

The DNA for the CDR3 is TGTGCCAGCAGCCTCCGGGACAGAAACAATGAGCAGTTCTTC. Residues: CASSLRDRNNEQFF. V is TRBV12-3 or TRBV12-4 and J is TRBJ2-1; TRBD1 matches at 7 bases. The CDR3 sequence is 14 residues long. V gave up 6 bases and J gave up 5 bases; unmatched junction bases: 7.

This clonotype was counted ten times or more. The DNA is left out, because the CDR3 cannot be placed on it with certainty; the CDR3 is given as TCRdb lists it. The chain combines TRBV20-1 with TRBJ1-6. The CDR3 spans 12 residues, counting both ends. Germline-derived CDR1 and CDR2 are DFQATT and SNEGSKA (reference sequence). The CDR3 sequence: CSARDFATGSHF.

This clonotype was recorded many times. The chain carries TRBV5-1 and TRBJ2-3; D may be TRBD2 (6 bases). The CDR3 is made up of 15 amino acids. V shed 1 base and J shed 2 bases, with 11 bases lying between them. Looked up from germline, CDR1 is SGHRS and CDR2 is YFSETQ. The CDR3 DNA sequence: TGCGCCAGCAGCTTGAGCGGGCCAGTCACAGATACGCAGTATTTT. Encoded protein: CASSLSGPVTDTQYF.

The chain is built from TRBV24-1 and TRBJ2-1; weak D call: TRBD2 (5 bases). Germline V CDR1 and CDR2: KGHDR, SFDVKD. V was shortened by 4 bases and J by 9 bases, with 12 bases between the two germline ends. The CDR3 consists of 13 residues. CDR3 nucleotide sequence: TGTGCCACCAGTGAGTTCACTAGTCCTGAGCAGTTCTTC. Translated: CATSEFTSPEQFF.

The chain recombines TRBV10-3 with TRBJ1-1; D is ambiguous. V shed 0 bases and J shed 2 bases, with 10 bases lying between them. CDR1 ENHRY and CDR2 SYGVKD come from the germline V gene. CDR3 length: 15 amino acids. The CDR3 DNA reads TGTGCCATCAGTGAGTCCCCGGGGAAAAACACTGAAGCTTTCTTT. This codes for CAISESPGKNTEAFF.

This clonotype was seen at least ten times. The rearrangement links TRBV4-3 to TRBJ2-4, with D unresolved. This CDR3 has 18 amino acids. V shed 0 bases and J shed 0 bases, with 15 bases lying between them. The V gene's germline CDR1 is LGHNA and CDR2 YSLEER. CDR3 protein: CASSQDGAGGLAKNIQYF. The CDR3 nucleotides are TGCGCCAGCAGCCAAGATGGTGCAGGCGGTCTAGCCAAAAACATTCAGTACTTC.

V gene TRBV24-1 combines with J gene TRBJ2-2, with 9 positions matching TRBD1. V gave up 4 bases and J gave up 5 bases; unmatched junction bases: 10. The CDR3 totals 17 residues. Germline CDR1 reads KGHDR; CDR2 reads SFDVKD. The CDR3 region has the DNA TGTGCCACCAGTGAGTCAGGGACAGGGAGAGGAACCGGGGAGCTGTTTTTT. The encoded protein is CATSESGTGRGTGELFF.

There are many counts of this clonotype. The V and J genes are TRBV5-1 and TRBJ2-3; no definite D call. CDR1 and CDR2 from the germline V gene are SGHRS and YFSETQ. The CDR3 extends over 14 amino acids. Trimming left V 0 bases short and J 5 bases short, with 10 bases between. For the CDR3, the DNA is TGCGCCAGCAGCTTGGGGGAATCAGGAGATACGCAGTATTTT. Residues: CASSLGESGDTQYF.

This clonotype was seen at least ten times. The CDR3 sequence is CASSPGGQGADEQYF. CDR3 in DNA: TGCGCCAGCAGCCCCGGCGGACAGGGGGCGGATGAGCAGTACTTC. This chain links TRBV5-1 with TRBJ2-7, with 11 bases identical to TRBD1. Germline trimming cut 4 bases from V and 7 bases from J; bases unmatched to any gene: 10. This CDR3 has 15 amino acids. Germline-derived CDR1 and CDR2 are SGHRS and YFSETQ.

This clonotype was counted ten times or more. This chain uses TRBV7-2 with TRBJ2-1; D is ambiguous. Germline V gives CDR1 SGHTA, CDR2 FQGNSA. V lost 0 bases and J 4 bases, leaving 7 bases between the germline ends. The CDR3 contains 14 residues. Here the CDR3 reads CASSLAYLYNEQFF. CDR3 DNA: TGTGCCAGCAGCTTAGCGTATCTATACAATGAGCAGTTCTTC.

This chain uses TRBV12-3 or TRBV12-4 with TRBJ1-1; a possible D gene is TRBD1 (5 bases). Trimming cost V 3 bases and J 0 bases, with 11 bases left between them. CDR3 size: 15 residues. The CDR3 protein is CASSLGGGVNTEAFF. CDR3 nucleotide sequence: TGTGCCAGCAGTTTGGGGGGAGGGGTGAACACTGAAGCTTTCTTT.

This clonotype has ten or more counts. The chain has TRBV7-6 and TRBJ2-1; 11 bases fit TRBD1. This CDR3 comprises 15 residues. Germline CDR1 SGHVS, CDR2 FNYEAQ. The V gene end was trimmed by 3 bases and the J gene end by 5 bases; junction bases not matched to a gene: 3. CDR3 protein: CASSFGTGGNNEQFF. The CDR3 coding sequence is TGTGCCAGCAGCTTCGGGACAGGGGGTAACAATGAGCAGTTCTTC.

This clonotype was detected ten times or more. This chain links TRBV6-2 or TRBV6-3 with TRBJ2-1, with 10 bases that match TRBD2. After removal of 4 bases from V and 8 bases from J, the junction contained 2 bases not matched to a gene. The germline V gene has CDR1 MNHEY and CDR2 SVGEGT. The CDR3 is 13 residues long. The CDR3 is CASSLAGGHEQFF. CDR3 DNA sequence: TGTGCCAGCAGTTTAGCGGGGGGCCATGAGCAGTTCTTC.

This clonotype was detected many times. This chain uses TRBV18 with TRBJ2-3; D perhaps matches TRBD1 (6 bases). With 3 bases removed from V and 5 bases from J, the gap between germline ends came to 15 bases. Germline V CDR1 and CDR2: KGHSH, LQKENI. CDR3 length: 15 amino acids. CDR3 in amino acids: CASSPRAQGGDTQYF. Here the CDR3 DNA reads TGTGCCAGCTCACCCCGGGCCCAAGGGGGAGATACGCAGTATTTT. Together with reference TRBV18 and TRBJ2-3, the CDR3 gives the full variable domain: NAGVMQNPRHLVRRRGQEARLRCSPMKGHSHVYWYRQLPEEGLKFMVYLQKENIIDESGMPKERFSAEFPKEGPSILRIQQVVRGDSAAYFCASSPRAQGGDTQYFGPGTRLTVL.